The 2 T cell receptor beta chains given below trace back to one sample, sequenced in a study of blood T cell repertoires in COVID-19 (dated by TCRdb to 2018 to 2021). Receptor amplification or capture employed the immunoSEQ multiplex PCR assay. TCRdb retrieved this table from immuneACCESS and kept in-frame rearrangements only. Not all clones are present; in checked studies, unresolved V genes account for under half, and no reason is known for the remainder. The sample includes roughly 67,000 clones, with approximately 80% observed a single time. The leading ten clones occupy approximately 6% of the sample. The specimen was peripheral blood. These receptors all stem from a woman aged 55-70 years with acute or convalescent COVID-19.

The chain carries TRBV6-5 and TRBJ1-1; 9 bases are shared with TRBD1. Per the germline V gene, CDR1 is MNHEY and CDR2 is SVGAGI. The CDR3 covers 13 residues. The J segment lost 5 bases and the V segment lost 8 bases, leaving 6 bases of the junction unmatched. The CDR3 loop reads CASGRDRDTEAFF. CDR3 DNA sequence: TGTGCCAGCGGCAGGGACAGGGATACTGAAGCTTTCTTT.

The J gene is TRBJ2-7, the V gene TRBV7-6, with 10 positions matching TRBD2. Trimming removed 5 bases from V and 4 bases from J; junction bases left unmatched: 5. Germline loops: CDR1 SGHVS, CDR2 FNYEAQ. The CDR3 has 14 amino acids. The CDR3 reads CASSPGLAIYEQYF. CDR3 DNA sequence: TGTGCCAGCAGCCCGGGACTAGCGATATACGAGCAGTACTTC.